Listed here are 5 T cell receptor beta chains from one sample, sequenced in a study of low-dose radiotherapy and immunotherapy resistance in tumors. As for time point: before trial treatment. Alpha and beta chains were covered, as first-strand cDNA relied on TRAV- and TRBV-specific primers. Using a constant-region primer together with a V-primer adapter, TCRs were subjected to around 20 PCR cycles of amplification. Via MiXCR, TCRdb re-called the reads, giving one row per CDR3 protein. This sample has about 64,000 distinct CDR3 sequences; less than 30% occur once, and the top ten carry roughly 6.5%. The starting material was PBMCs, obtained before treatment. These receptors all stem from a male donor with rectosigmoid adenocarcinoma.

A remark on this clonotype: The likely explanation is a read error, given a far larger clone one base away. The gene calls are TRBV5-1 and TRBJ2-1, with no clear D. The length of the CDR3 is 16 residues. Trimming removed 2 bases at V and 13 bases at J, with 25 bases between. Germline V gives CDR1 SGHRS, CDR2 YFSETQ. The CDR3 sequence is CASSLQPALAKNIQFF. CDR3 DNA sequence: TGCGCCAGCAGCTTACAGCCTGCCTTAGCCAAAAACATTCAGTTCTTC.

A note on this clonotype: A far bigger clonotype differs at one base, so this is likely a read error. The chain links TRBV7-9 to TRBJ2-1, with D possibly being TRBD1 (6 bases). Germline loops: CDR1 SEHNR, CDR2 FQNEAQ (reference sequence). The V gene lost 5 bases and the J gene lost 3 bases, with 20 bases spanning the gap. The CDR3 loop spans 17 amino acids. The CDR3 coding sequence is TGTGCCAGCAGCCCCAGACAGGAGGCTGGGGGCTACAATGAGCAGTTCTTC. Translation: CASSPRQEAGGYNEQFF.

In its sample, this clonotype was seen many times. This chain links TRBV6-2 or TRBV6-3 with TRBJ2-7; D not certain. The CDR3 sequence is 13 residues long. V gave up 2 bases and J gave up 5 bases, with 10 bases separating them. CDR1 and CDR2 from the germline V gene are MNHEY and SVGEGT. CDR3 region: CASSYDGVHEQYF. CDR3 coding DNA: TGTGCCAGCAGTTACGATGGGGTCCACGAGCAGTACTTC.

Comments on this clonotype: A junction end diverges from the germline sequence, so it may reflect a read error. J is TRBJ1-4 and V is TRBV6-2 or TRBV6-3; D unclear. This CDR3 is 15 amino acids long. The V gene's germline CDR1 is MNHEY and CDR2 SVGEGT. The DNA of the CDR3 is TGTGCCAGCAGCGAGTGGTTTGCAACTAATGAAAAACTAGTTTTT. Its translation: CASSEWFATNEKLVF.

Worth noting for this clonotype: A far larger clone differs by one base, so this is likely a read error. The J gene is TRBJ2-1, the V gene TRBV29-1, with D possibly being TRBD2 (7 bases). Germline CDR1 and CDR2: SQVTM and ANQGSEA. The CDR3 has 15 amino acids. The V end lost 5 bases, the J end lost 10 bases, and 24 bases lay between the germline ends. The CDR3 loop is CSVRGGGIGTTEQFF. In DNA, the CDR3 is TGCAGCGTTCGGGGAGGGGGAATCGGGACTACCGAGCAGTTCTTC.